These 5 T cell receptor beta chains were all obtained from the same sample, sequenced in a study of T cells in Graves' hyperthyroidism and ophthalmopathy. Amplification targeted TCR beta CDR3 regions from RNA transcripts. HTBI primers were the set used in a first-round RT-PCR of the TCR CDR3. TCRdb redid the calling of the multiplex PCR reads with MiXCR, one entry per CDR3 protein. The data hold some 510,000 distinct CDR3 sequences, with less than 25% observed a single time. Sequencing was carried out using blood. All receptors come from a man younger than 35 with Graves' hyperthyroidism.

The V call is TRBV12-3 or TRBV12-4, the J call TRBJ1-5, with D uncertain. This CDR3 contains 13 residues. The V end lost 6 bases, the J end lost 5 bases, and 11 bases lay between the germline ends. The chain's CDR3 is CASSQIRDQPQHF. In nucleotides, the CDR3 is TGTGCCAGCAGCCAGATCAGAGATCAGCCCCAGCATTTT.

The J gene is TRBJ2-2, the V gene TRBV7-9; D is ambiguous. The length of the CDR3 is 14 residues. Germline CDR1 reads SEHNR; CDR2 reads FQNEAQ (reference sequence). V was clipped by 7 bases and J by 4 bases, with 13 bases between them. The CDR3, as DNA: TGTGCCAGCATCCCGGACGGTGCCACCGGGGAGCTGTTTTTT. As protein: CASIPDGATGELFF. The whole variable domain, remainder taken from reference TRBV7-9 and TRBJ2-2, is DTGVSQNPRHKITKRGQNVTFRCDPISEHNRLYWYRQTLGQGPEFLTYFQNEAQLEKSRLLSDRFSAERPKGSFSTLEIQRTEQGDSAMYLCASIPDGATGELFFGEGSRLTVL.

Ten or more counts support this clonotype. This chain connects TRBV5-6 to TRBJ2-5; maybe TRBD2 (6 bases). The CDR3 length is 14 residues. V dropped 2 bases and J dropped 1 base, with 9 bases sitting between them. Germline V gene lookup returns CDR1 SGHDT and CDR2 YYEEEE. CDR3 DNA: TGTGCCAGCAGCTTTTGGAGGGGCCAAGAGACCCAGTACTTC. Its protein is CASSFWRGQETQYF.

This clonotype has a count of ten or more. This chain uses TRBV19 with TRBJ1-1; D uncertain. The CDR3 totals 12 residues. Germline loops: CDR1 LNHDA, CDR2 SQIVND (reference sequence). V dropped 3 bases and J dropped 6 bases, with 8 bases sitting between them. The CDR3 region is CASSIRRAEAFF. Written as DNA, the CDR3 is TGTGCCAGTAGTATTCGAAGAGCTGAAGCTTTCTTT.

In its sample, this clonotype was seen many times. The rearrangement links TRBV7-8 to TRBJ1-5; no firm D call. Trimming took off 1 base at V and 9 bases at J, with 10 bases between the two ends. The CDR3 loop spans 13 amino acids. Germline V gene sequence: CDR1 SGHVS, CDR2 FQNEAQ. The CDR3 DNA sequence: TGTGCCAGCAGCTTAGAACGGACTGGGCCCCAGCATTTT. Protein product: CASSLERTGPQHF.